A single sample gave rise to the 20 T cell receptor beta chains below, sequenced in a study of preoperative IRX-2 immunotherapy in early breast cancer (dated by TCRdb to the late 2010s). The library relied on the immunoSEQ multiplex PCR assay. TCRdb took this table from immuneACCESS and kept in-frame rearrangements with V and J called. Such tables lack part of the clones; where checked against another copy, unresolved V genes explain under half of the gap, and the rest is unexplained. Counted in this sample were some 32,000 clones; around four fifths of them appeared once. 2.5% of the sample lies in the top ten. This specimen's treatment or condition label, per the study, means: preoperative locoregional IRX-2 cytokine immunotherapy. The sample was lymph node tissue, taken from a patient treated with IRX-2 immunotherapy. All receptors come from a human donor with breast cancer.

This sequence joins TRBV10-3 and TRBJ2-1; possibly TRBD2 for D (7 bases). The V gene lost 10 bases and the J gene lost 7 bases, with 23 bases spanning the gap. Germline V lookup: CDR1 ENHRY, CDR2 SYGVKD. The CDR3 has 15 amino acids. In DNA, the CDR3 is TGTGCCAGTAGCTTCTCGGGGGGCGCAGAAAATGAGCAGTTCTTC. Translating gives CASSFSGGAENEQFF.

For the CDR3, the DNA is TGTGCCAGCAGCCCAATGTATTCCCGTAAAAACTCTGGAAACACCATATATTTT. It translates to CASSPMYSRKNSGNTIYF. V is TRBV14 and J is TRBJ1-3; no definite D call. CDR1 is SGHDN, CDR2 FVKESK, per germline. V lost 4 bases and J 0 bases, leaving 19 bases between the germline ends. The CDR3 spans 18 residues.

V usage is TRBV28 and J usage is TRBJ1-1, with a possible D match to TRBD1 (5 bases). Trimming left V 10 bases short and J 0 bases short, with 15 bases between. In germline, CDR1 is MDHEN, CDR2 SYDVKM. The CDR3 runs to 14 residues. The CDR3 protein is CATTSGGLNTEAFF. In DNA form, the CDR3 reads TGTGCCACCACTTCCGGGGGGTTGAACACTGAAGCTTTCTTT.

V and J are TRBV29-1 and TRBJ2-4; D may be TRBD1 (5 bases). The CDR3 extends over 13 amino acids. From germline, CDR1 is SQVTM and CDR2 ANQGSEA. V lost 7 bases and J lost 0, with 10 bases in between. CDR3 nucleotide sequence: TGCAGCGATCAGACAGTAGCCAAAAACATTCAGTACTTC. Encoded protein: CSDQTVAKNIQYF.

This clone showed up just a few times. The V gene is TRBV12-5, the J gene TRBJ1-1, with D uncertain. V was pared by 1 base and J by 9 bases, with 12 bases between. Germline V gives CDR1 LGHNT, CDR2 FRNRAP. This CDR3 comprises 13 residues. CDR3 region: CASGLDLATQAFF. The DNA for the CDR3 is TGTGCTAGTGGTTTGGACCTGGCTACTCAAGCTTTCTTT.

The chain carries TRBV6-8 and TRBJ2-2; D not certain. The CDR3 covers 17 residues. CDR1 MNHGY and CDR2 SAAAGT come from the germline V gene. V lost 3 bases and J 3 bases, leaving 17 bases between the germline ends. The CDR3 bases are TGTGCCAGCAGTTATCAAATAGGTGGCGTTGACACCGGGGAGCTGTTTTTT. Encoded protein: CASSYQIGGVDTGELFF.

This clone was detected once. CDR3 protein: CASSFRTGSYEQYF. CDR3 nucleotide sequence: TGTGCCAGCAGCTTCCGGACAGGGTCGTACGAGCAGTACTTC. The chain uses TRBV7-5 and TRBJ2-7; TRBD1, the table's D call, lacks a check against the DNA. TRBV7-5 is deemed a pseudogene. This CDR3 comprises 14 residues.

The count of this clone is one. The chain uses TRBV18 and TRBJ2-5; possible D gene TRBD1, 6 bases. The germline V gene has CDR1 KGHSH and CDR2 LQKENI. There are 14 residues in the CDR3. Trimming shortened V by 3 bases and J by 9 bases, and 17 bases separated the two germline ends. The CDR3 DNA is TGTGCCAGCTCACCTTTTGACAGGCCAGGGGCCCAGTACTTC. Its translation is CASSPFDRPGAQYF.

The V gene is TRBV5-1, the J gene TRBJ1-5; possibly TRBD1 for D (5 bases). The germline gives CDR1 SGHRS, CDR2 YFSETQ. The CDR3 is 14 residues long. V lost 0 bases, J lost 6 bases, and 10 bases lay in between. CDR3 region: CASSLGQGGQPQHF. The CDR3 DNA follows: TGCGCCAGCAGCTTGGGGCAGGGTGGTCAGCCCCAGCATTTT.

This clone was recorded a few times. The rearrangement joins TRBV15 to TRBJ1-5; D ambiguous. From germline, CDR1 is LNHNV and CDR2 YYDKDF (reference sequence). The CDR3 is 14 residues long. The germline V and J ends were trimmed by 1 base and 0 bases, with 4 bases remaining between them. The CDR3 spells CATSRVGSNQPQHF. CDR3 nucleotide sequence: TGTGCCACCAGCAGAGTCGGTAGCAATCAGCCCCAGCATTTT.

The chain carries TRBV6-8 and TRBJ1-5; D might be TRBD1 (5 bases). CDR1 MNHGY and CDR2 SAAAGT come from the germline V gene. CDR3 length: 14 residues. The ends were cut back, 5 bases at V and 7 bases at J, with 15 bases in the middle. Here the CDR3 DNA reads TGTGCCAGCAGTCAGTCGGGGGACGTACAGCCCCAGCATTTT. Translating gives CASSQSGDVQPQHF.

The V call is TRBV10-2, the J call TRBJ2-1, with 9 bases fitting TRBD2. CDR3 length equals 17 residues. Germline trimming cut 5 bases from V and 8 bases from J; bases unmatched to any gene: 16. Germline-derived CDR1 and CDR2 are WSHSY and SAAADI. CDR3 sequence (DNA): TGCGCCAGCAGTTACTCTTCTACAGCGGGAGGTTTGGATGAGCAGTTCTTC. Amino acids: CASSYSSTAGGLDEQFF.

The chain uses TRBV18 and TRBJ2-3; D tentatively reads TRBD1 or TRBD2 (5 bases each). With 1 base removed from V and 4 bases from J, the gap between germline ends came to 21 bases. The length of the CDR3 is 18 residues. CDR1 and CDR2 from the germline V gene are KGHSH and LQKENI. The CDR3 region is CASSPLPGRNLGADTQYF. The CDR3 DNA follows: TGTGCCAGCTCACCACTCCCGGGACGCAACTTGGGGGCAGATACGCAGTATTTT.

DNA of the CDR3: TGTGCCAGCAGTTTCCGGGACCACCAAGAGACCCAGTACTTC. Translated: CASSFRDHQETQYF. The genes are TRBV28 and TRBJ2-5; D tentatively fits TRBD1 or TRBD2 (5 bases each). From germline, CDR1 is MDHEN and CDR2 SYDVKM. Trimming left V 3 bases short and J 0 bases short, with 8 bases between. CDR3 length equals 14 residues.

The rearrangement uses TRBV12-5 and TRBJ2-1; D possibly corresponds to TRBD2 (6 bases). Germline V gives CDR1 LGHNT, CDR2 FRNRAP. Deletions cut 5 bases from V and 5 bases from J, with 22 bases between. The CDR3 has 17 residues. The CDR3 DNA sequence: TGTGCTAGTGGTCCGGGCGGGATGGGGAGGATAAACAATGAGCAGTTCTTC. This codes for CASGPGGMGRINNEQFF.

The J gene is TRBJ2-2, the V gene TRBV25-1; the D gene could be TRBD1 or TRBD2 (5 bases each). V lost 3 bases to trimming and J lost 6 bases, with 8 bases between them. The CDR3 consists of 13 residues. Germline-derived CDR1 and CDR2 are MGHDK and SYGVNS. CDR3 sequence: CASSEGRAGELFF. The DNA for the CDR3 is TGTGCCAGCAGTGAGGGGCGGGCCGGGGAGCTGTTTTTT.

V is TRBV30 and J is TRBJ1-2; D perhaps matches TRBD1 (5 bases). Germline lookup yields CDR1 GTSNPN and CDR2 SVGIG (reference sequence). This CDR3 spans 12 amino acids. V lost 3 bases, J lost 5 bases, and 10 bases lay in between. CDR3 in amino acids: CAWSPGPYGYTF. In nucleotides, the CDR3 is TGTGCCTGGAGCCCGGGACCTTATGGCTACACCTTC.

V usage is TRBV6-8 and J usage is TRBJ1-2; no firm D call. V dropped 2 bases and J dropped 8 bases, with 12 bases sitting between them. The germline CDR1 and CDR2 sequences are MNHGY and SAAAGT. The CDR3 spans 13 residues. The CDR3 DNA sequence: TGTGCCAGCAGTTACGTCAGGTCTCGGGGCTACACCTTC. Protein sequence: CASSYVRSRGYTF.

This CDR3 is CASRVGLADNNEQFF. DNA of the CDR3: TGCGCCAGCAGGGTTGGACTAGCGGACAACAATGAGCAGTTCTTC. V is TRBV5-1 and J is TRBJ2-1, with 10 positions matching TRBD2. The CDR3 sequence is 15 residues long. The V and J ends lost 5 bases and 5 bases, in that order; junction bases with no gene match: 7. Germline loops: CDR1 SGHRS, CDR2 YFSETQ.

The chain links TRBV29-1 to TRBJ2-1; 12 bases are shared with TRBD2. The V and J ends lost 1 base and 1 base, in that order; junction bases with no gene match: 5. The CDR3 has 17 residues. Germline V gene sequence: CDR1 SQVTM, CDR2 ANQGSEA. The CDR3, as DNA: TGCAGCGTTGAAGGACTAGCGGGAGAGCTGTCCTACAATGAGCAGTTCTTC. It yields the protein CSVEGLAGELSYNEQFF.